This T cell receptor (beta chain) derives from a study of cytomegalovirus exposure and HLA in healthy donors (dated by TCRdb to 2017 to 2019). Regarding the study in general: An earlier analysis of under 600 of the donors reported approximately 290 Gb of sequence data and 117 million unique TCR beta sequences from approximately 180 million T cells. In a later genetic analysis, genome-wide SNP genotypes for about 65% of the roughly 670 donors were used, and that subset was treated as a discovery cohort. The genetic ancestry cluster associated with self-reported Caucasian donors included over 80% of the roughly 400 genotyped donors. All discovery cohort repertoires had been generated using a single sequencing platform. An earlier analysis of 587 of the donors used high-throughput TCR beta sequencing to judge whether each TCR beta V gene segment behaved as functional or pseudogenic. A few DR-DQ haplotypes were handled as single units for association and clustering because linkage in the cohort was strong. Class I and class II HLA loci were covered by the typing at four-digit resolution. Using immunosequencing, the study profiled T cell repertoires from some 670 subjects and related those repertoires to cytomegalovirus serostatus. A later analysis re-analyzed previously published TCR beta repertoires from about 730 donors and added high-resolution HLA genotyping to study TCR occurrence patterns. In addition to the first cohort of hundreds of subjects, a separate validation cohort of 120 different subjects was used. Approximately 310 gigabases of sequencing data and roughly 90 million unique TCR sequences were included in an early release covering around 600 HLA-typed donors. Alongside the repertoire data, information on donor age, sex, ethnicity and CMV serostatus was compiled. Rather than drawing on any new phenotypic data, the later analysis identified candidate immune exposures from TCR beta sequences and the way those sequences occurred across donors. To predict cytomegalovirus infection status, the study combined high-throughput TCR immunosequencing, statistical association of individual TCRs with disease status, and machine learning. Typing coverage differed by locus: A, B, C, DRB1 and DQB1 were typed in roughly 620-640 donors, DQA1 in 522, DPA1 in roughly 590, and DPB1 in just under 480. On average, about 200,000 unique TCR beta nucleotide sequences were sequenced per donor among several hundred genotyped donors of the cohort, with roughly 18% of those sequences being non-productive. The study was designed to test whether signatures of past pathogen exposure could be identified by cataloging public T cell receptors. Broad study findings and their caveats: Most TCR sequences were observed very rarely across donors, whereas some public TCRs were present in many individuals. Roughly 15 rarely observed V segments, including chromosome 9 orphons, were excluded from the earlier analysis of about 500 of the donors because counts were too low. V-gene and J-gene trimming of TCR beta chains was associated with a missense DCLRE1C variant in a later genetic analysis, and the association was replicated in an independent cohort. A few of the identified cytomegalovirus-associated TCR beta chains were confirmed in vitro to be specific for cytomegalovirus antigens. The only immune exposure information available for the cohort was CMV serostatus. The study gave a list of 150 to 200 TCR beta chains associated with cytomegalovirus. In a later genetic analysis, fewer N-insertions in productive TCRs were reported among donors in an Asian-associated ancestry cluster than the roughly 700-donor mean. In a later analysis, several top co-occurrence clusters were reported to appear linked to parvovirus B19, influenza, CMV and Epstein-Barr virus. A later analysis found that most CMV-associated TCR beta chains appeared HLA-restricted, with HLA associations seemingly driven largely by CMV exposure. In both the original and validation cohorts, the classifier was reported to diagnose cytomegalovirus status with high specificity and sensitivity. A further reported finding was that TCR beta sequences accurately predicted the HLA-A and HLA-B alleles for most subjects in the first cohort. Only TCR beta chains were sequenced in this cohort, and the absence of alpha or paired-chain data limited detectable features. In an earlier analysis of 587 of the donors, most TCR beta V segments were observed in productive rearrangements about 90% or about 30% of the time, broadly matching IMGT annotations. The sequencing pipeline was judged likely to have produced a cluster of highly shared sequence variants as a technical artifact. When HLA alleles, especially DR and DQ, strongly co-occurred, TCR associations were difficult to assign to individual alleles. In a later analysis, about 16,000 TCR beta sequences were associated with specific HLA alleles at a false discovery rate of 0.05. Some IMGT-functional V segments, including TRBV6-2 and TRBV6-3, could not be distinguished by the 87-base-pair reads and were therefore excluded. Because some donors lacked HLA typing at each locus, the association tests relied only on the typed subset. Presence/absence analyses assumed roughly uniform sequencing depth across donors, an assumption that may not hold. The authors suggested that the approach could potentially be generalized to other disease states and immunological phenotypes. In a later analysis, TCR association rates were found to vary across HLA loci, with the most associated TCRs seen for DRB1 alleles and the fewest for HLA-C alleles. A later analysis found that HLA-associated TCR beta chains were more clonally expanded and had lower generation probabilities than equally common non-associated chains. Linkage disequilibrium might explain the correlated functional status among segregating V segments, but an unknown experimental factor could not be excluded.

The junction shows trimming of 7 bases on V and 11 bases on J, plus 14 bases between the germline ends. The CDR3 holds 11 amino acids from the cysteine to the phenylalanine. The CDR3 DNA has 33 bases and is translated from base 1. The CDR1 and CDR2 encoded by the germline V gene (reference sequence) are GTSNPN and SVGIG. Worth noting for this clone: Its antigen target is currently unknown. Base-call qualities are not available, and no considerably larger clone is one nucleotide away.

The cohort consisted of 650 to 850 healthy bone marrow donors. All cohort members were sampled while nominally healthy, although unrecorded immune exposures were likely present. The donor was CMV seropositive and belonged to the group of some 290 seropositive cohort members. A peripheral blood sample was collected from each donor, and TCR beta sequencing was performed on peripheral blood mononuclear cells. Genomic DNA extraction from the blood cell samples was performed with the Qiagen DNeasy Blood Extraction Kit. The library was generated by the immunoSEQ multiplex PCR assay. For the multiplex PCR, a mixture combining 60 forward primers for TCR Vbeta segments and 13 reverse primers for TCR Jbeta segments was used. The CDR3 region of rearranged TCR beta genes was amplified from genomic DNA by a multiplex PCR assay. Amplified TCR beta libraries were sequenced as 87-base-pair reads on the Illumina HiSeq System. The source study handled its data this way. A later analysis tallied some 79 million unique TCR beta chains across the 666 repertoires, and approximately 12 million of those chains were shared by two or more donors. Raw reads were error-corrected and collapsed into unique sequences by a nearest-neighbor algorithm in which closely related sequences were merged to remove PCR and sequencing errors. To assign V, D and J gene segments, CDR3 sequences were aligned to IMGT reference sequences. For a sequence to be retained, at least a six-nucleotide match to both a V gene segment and a J gene segment was required. Rearrangements were classified as productive when the CDR3 lacked stop codons and remained in frame with V and J, and all other rearrangements were classified as non-productive. CDR3 was defined according to IMGT convention as the region running from the second conserved V-encoded cysteine to the conserved J-encoded phenylalanine. In an earlier analysis of more than 550 of the donors, sequences lacking an unambiguous match to a single V gene segment were excluded. In an earlier analysis of roughly 600 of the donors, a V segment was called functional when productive rearrangements were above 56.7%, and segregating when the standard deviation between donors exceeded 5%. To diagnose cytomegalovirus status from the catalog of TCR beta chain sequences, a statistical classification framework was built. In a later analysis, TCR nucleotide sequences were compared against IMGT/GENE-DB human TR gene sequences so that V and J genes could be assigned. A later analysis assigned CDR3 sequences and most-parsimonious VDJ recombination scenarios with the TCRdist pipeline. In a later analysis, each TCR beta chain was defined by its CDR3 amino acid sequence together with its V-gene family, and reads lacking a unique V-gene family were excluded. A later analysis removed 592 highly shared, low-generation-probability nucleotide sequences to deal with suspected cross-contamination and a sequencing artifact. In a later analysis, a clonal expansion index was calculated for each public chain from normalized within-repertoire ranks of inferred template counts. Generation probabilities in a later analysis came from a VDJ recombination model fitted to out-of-frame rearrangements, and those results were checked against IGoR. In a later analysis, TCR-TCR, TCR-HLA and TCR-CMV co-occurrence was scored with hypergeometric tests, and a repertoire-size bias correction was applied to TCR pairs. False discovery rates were estimated in a later analysis by permuting HLA or CMV assignments 20 times. In a later analysis, co-occurring TCRs were grouped with DBSCAN, and TCRdist sequence similarity was added when clustering was performed within HLA-allele-positive subsets. Repertoires with fewer than 30,000 or more than 120,000 public chains were left out of co-occurrence clustering, as were five repertoires with anomalous nucleotide sharing. Held by TCRdb, this immuneACCESS table contains in-frame sequences only and omits some clones. Under half of the omission traces to an unresolved V gene where checked; the cause of the rest is unknown. V and J calls and clone size are copied from that table; D and trimming were computed from the DNA. For this sample the table gives fewer than 85,000 clones, of which about 75% were detected only once. The top ten hold roughly 4.9% of the sample.

The sequencing sample was made of PBMCs. The chain couples TRBV30 to TRBJ1-4; the D gene lacks a confident call. This receptor was obtained from a man aged 55 to 70 in good health and CMV-seropositive. The DNA sequence is TGTGCCTCCCATCGGGCGGGGAAACTGTTTTTT. This sequence encodes CASHRAGKLFF.